The 21 T cell receptor beta chains given below trace back to one sample, sequenced in a study of T cells in localized non-small cell lung cancer. Clones were read by immunoSEQ multiplex PCR, and TCRdb kept only the in-frame ones, dropping some. This table has thousands of clones, roughly a third appearing once. The specimen was lung tumor tissue, collected before any cancer treatment. All receptors derive from a female donor older than 55 with stage II squamous cell lung carcinoma.

The rearrangement joins TRBV6-8 to TRBJ1-1; no clear D gene. Germline CDR1 and CDR2: MNHGY and SAAAGT. Deletions cut 7 bases from V and 4 bases from J, with 10 bases between. CDR3 length equals 12 residues. DNA for the CDR3: TGTGCCAGCACCCCACGGAGCACTGAAGCTTTCTTT. It translates to CASTPRSTEAFF.

This clone is labeled large. This chain uses TRBV6-8 with TRBJ2-7; TRBD1 might be the D (7 bases). Trimming removed 2 bases at V and 5 bases at J, with 16 bases between. The CDR3 length is 15 residues. Germline lookup yields CDR1 MNHGY and CDR2 SAAAGT. The CDR3 spells CASSYLGVRGDEQYF. The CDR3 bases are TGTGCCAGCAGTTACCTAGGGGTCAGGGGGGACGAGCAGTACTTC.

This chain links TRBV11-3 with TRBJ2-3; a possible D gene is TRBD2 (5 bases). V was clipped by 5 bases and J by 2 bases, with 11 bases between them. Germline CDR1 and CDR2: SGHNT and YENEEA. The CDR3 is made up of 14 amino acids. The CDR3 coding sequence is TGTGCCAGCAGCCCGAGGGTCGACACAGATACGCAGTATTTT. Residues: CASSPRVDTDTQYF.

The V and J genes are TRBV11-3 and TRBJ1-4; no reliable D call. V lost 5 bases, J lost 3 bases, and 10 bases lay in between. Germline CDR1 reads SGHNT; CDR2 reads YENEEA. The CDR3 totals 14 residues. The CDR3 DNA reads TGTGCCAGCAGCCCTCCGTTTTCTAATGAAAAACTGTTTTTT. This gives the protein CASSPPFSNEKLFF.

This clone is classed as medium-sized. The chain employs TRBV11-3 and TRBJ1-4; TRBD1 is a possible D gene (5 bases). The CDR3 loop spans 15 amino acids. Germline assignment: CDR1 SGHNT and CDR2 YENEEA. V dropped 2 bases and J dropped 3 bases, with 10 bases sitting between them. This CDR3 is CASSLSGGSNEKLFF. The CDR3 DNA reads as TGTGCCAGCAGCTTAAGCGGGGGATCTAATGAAAAACTGTTTTTT.

This clone has just a few counts. No DNA is shown, since the ends of the CDR3 on it are uncertain; the CDR3 is the one TCRdb lists. This chain links TRBV19 with TRBJ1-5; TRBD1 was called by the table and not checked on the DNA. The CDR3 is 14 residues long, counting both termini. Germline V gene lookup returns CDR1 LNHDA and CDR2 SQIVND (reference sequence). CDR3 sequence: CASSFGQGNQPQHF.

This rearrangement joins TRBV11-3 to TRBJ1-2; D perhaps matches TRBD1 (6 bases). This CDR3 has 15 amino acids. The germline V and J ends were trimmed by 5 bases and 2 bases, with 15 bases remaining between them. CDR1 SGHNT and CDR2 YENEEA come from the germline V gene. Here the CDR3 reads CASSPVGAVNYGYTF. The CDR3 DNA follows: TGTGCCAGCAGCCCGGTGGGGGCAGTAAACTATGGCTACACCTTC.

This clone was seen more than once but under ten times. The V call is TRBV18, the J call TRBJ1-2; no firm D call. Germline V gives CDR1 KGHSH, CDR2 LQKENI. Deletions cut 4 bases from V and 0 bases from J, with 12 bases between. The CDR3 sequence is 15 residues long. The CDR3 bases are TGTGCCAGCTCACTGGACGGAGGCCCTAACTATGGCTACACCTTC. Its translation is CASSLDGGPNYGYTF. The full variable domain, with the rest looked up from reference TRBV18 and TRBJ1-2, is NAGVMQNPRHLVRRRGQEARLRCSPMKGHSHVYWYRQLPEEGLKFMVYLQKENIIDESGMPKERFSAEFPKEGPSILRIQQVVRGDSAAYFCASSLDGGPNYGYTFGSGTRLTVV.

The chain carries TRBV6-8 and TRBJ2-3; 11 bases agree with TRBD1. CDR1 MNHGY and CDR2 SAAAGT come from the germline V gene. This CDR3 is built from 14 residues. The ends lost 8 bases at V and 4 bases at J; junction bases unmatched: 5. CDR3 loop: CASLPGQGADTQYF. The DNA of the CDR3 is TGTGCCAGCTTGCCGGGACAGGGGGCAGATACGCAGTATTTT.

There are a few counts of this clone. The chain links TRBV9 to TRBJ1-1, with a weak D call TRBD1 (6 bases). The CDR3 contains 14 residues. V was shortened by 0 bases and J by 6 bases, with 12 bases between the two germline ends. Germline assignment: CDR1 SGDLS and CDR2 YYNGEE. CDR3 protein: CASSVVQGISEAFF. Written as DNA, the CDR3 is TGTGCCAGCAGCGTAGTTCAGGGGATCTCTGAAGCTTTCTTT.

This clone is categorized as medium-sized. V usage is TRBV7-2 and J usage is TRBJ2-7, with D unclear. CDR1 and CDR2 (germline): SGHTA, FQGNSA. The V end was cut by 5 bases, the J end by 3 bases, with 11 bases between. The CDR3 totals 13 residues. CDR3 bases: TGTGCCAGCAGCCTCCTTCCTAGCTACGAGCAGTACTTC. Protein sequence: CASSLLPSYEQYF.

This clone was seen a single time. The CDR3 nucleotides read TGTGCCAGTAGTGGCGTTACTAGCAATCAGCCCCAGCATTTT. Protein: CASSGVTSNQPQHF. The chain employs TRBV19 and TRBJ1-5; D unresolved. Germline CDR1 is LNHDA and CDR2 is SQIVND (reference sequence). CDR3 length: 14 residues. The V and J ends lost 5 bases and 0 bases respectively, with 8 bases between them.

As regards this clone: The junction departs from germline at one end; a sequencing error may be responsible. The V call is TRBV27, the J call TRBJ2-5; no definite D call. The CDR3 consists of 15 residues. CDR1 is MNHEY and CDR2 is SMNVEV in the germline V gene (reference sequence). The CDR3 loop reads CASSDVVSLQEIQYF. The CDR3 coding sequence is TGTGCCAGCAGCGATGTTGTATCCCTTCAAGAGATCCAGTACTTC.

The chain uses TRBV18 and TRBJ1-5; D ambiguous. Trimming took 4 bases from V and 0 from J, leaving 7 bases between them. Germline-derived CDR1 and CDR2 are KGHSH and LQKENI. The CDR3 totals 14 residues. DNA of the CDR3: TGTGCCAGCTCACAAGCGGATAGCAATCAGCCCCAGCATTTT. Its protein product is CASSQADSNQPQHF.

This chain uses TRBV12-5 with TRBJ2-2; D unclear. The CDR3 is made up of 14 amino acids. The germline V gene encodes CDR1 LGHNT and CDR2 FRNRAP. CDR3 residues: CASTYSLNTGELFF. The CDR3 DNA follows: TGTGCCAGCACTTACTCTCTGAACACCGGGGAGCTGTTTTTT.

This clone was seen a few times. The V and J genes are TRBV29-1 and TRBJ2-7; 7 nucleotides match TRBD1. The germline V gene encodes CDR1 SQVTM and CDR2 ANQGSEA. The ends lost 6 bases at V and 0 bases at J; junction bases unmatched: 8. CDR3 size: 14 residues. The CDR3 loop is CSVSEGAGSYEQYF. CDR3 nucleotides: TGCAGCGTATCCGAGGGGGCCGGCTCCTACGAGCAGTACTTC.

CDR3 bases: TGCAGCGTGGGCCGACAGGGCGAGCCCCAGCATTTT. This sequence encodes CSVGRQGEPQHF. The J gene is TRBJ1-5, the V gene TRBV29-1; 7 bases map to TRBD1. The CDR3 is 12 amino acids. From germline, CDR1 is SQVTM and CDR2 ANQGSEA. J was trimmed by 8 bases and V by 6 bases; bases with no gene match: 7. The whole variable domain, remainder taken from reference TRBV29-1 and TRBJ1-5, is SAVISQKPSRDICQRGTSLTIQCQVDSQVTMMFWYRQQPGQSLTLIATANQGSEATYESGFVIDKFPISRPNLTFSTLTVSNMSPEDSSIYLCSVGRQGEPQHFGDGTRLSIL.

J is TRBJ1-1 and V is TRBV18; TRBD1 agrees at 12 bases. Germline-derived CDR1 and CDR2 are KGHSH and LQKENI. Unmatched junction bases numbered 4, after V lost 6 bases and J lost 5 bases. The CDR3 has 14 amino acids. The CDR3 sequence is CASSRDRGRTEAFF. Written as DNA, the CDR3 is TGTGCCAGCTCGCGGGACAGGGGGCGAACTGAAGCTTTCTTT.

This chain joins TRBV9 and TRBJ2-1, with TRBD2 matching over 7 bases. Per the germline V gene, CDR1 is SGDLS and CDR2 is YYNGEE. This CDR3 comprises 15 residues. Trimming cost V 0 bases and J 3 bases; bases outside gene matches: 3. In DNA form, the CDR3 reads TGTGCCAGCAGCGTAGCTTCTAGCGGCTACAATGAGCAGTTCTTC. It translates to CASSVASSGYNEQFF.

In this sample, this clone turned up a few times. This sequence joins TRBV14 and TRBJ2-7; D unresolved. With 2 bases removed from V and 0 bases from J, the gap between germline ends came to 8 bases. The CDR3 has 14 residues. From germline, CDR1 is SGHDN and CDR2 FVKESK. The CDR3 nucleotides are TGTGCCAGCAGCCAAACCGTGACCTCCTACGAGCAGTACTTC. Protein: CASSQTVTSYEQYF.

In this sample, this clone is medium-sized (0.01 to 0.1%). This sequence joins TRBV11-3 and TRBJ1-1; 7 bases are shared with TRBD1. Germline V CDR1 and CDR2: SGHNT, YENEEA. The ends lost 5 bases at V and 7 bases at J; junction bases unmatched: 13. The CDR3 contains 15 residues. The CDR3 DNA follows: TGTGCCAGCAGCACTAACAGGGGACTTAACGGTGAAGCTTTCTTT. Encoded protein: CASSTNRGLNGEAFF. The whole variable domain, remainder taken from reference TRBV11-3 and TRBJ1-1, is EAGVVQSPRYKIIEKKQPVAFWCNPISGHNTLYWYLQNLGQGPELLIRYENEEAVDDSQLPKDRFSAERLKGVDSTLKIQPAELGDSAVYLCASSTNRGLNGEAFFGQGTRLTVV.